The 13 T cell receptor beta chains reported below all come from one sample, sequenced in a study of T-cell memory formation after mild COVID-19. TCRdb ran MiXCR on the 5' RACE reads and lists one entry per CDR3 protein. Altogether tens of thousands of distinct CDR3 sequences are present, roughly a sixth being singletons, with the ten largest covering roughly a third. The sequencing sample was made of PBMCs or a T cell subset sorted from them (not recorded which). The receptors stem from an adult woman who had mild COVID-19 (a few samples of this study predate the infection). Cell type and time point are not known.

This clonotype was seen only a few times. The V and J genes are TRBV5-1 and TRBJ2-5; D perhaps matches TRBD2 (5 bases). The CDR3 totals 15 residues. In germline, CDR1 is SGHRS, CDR2 YFSETQ. Between the trimmed V and J ends, which lost 5 bases and 2 bases, there was a span of 16 bases. CDR3 residues: CASSWEPGRQETQYF. CDR3 DNA sequence: TGCGCCAGCAGTTGGGAACCGGGGAGACAAGAGACCCAGTACTTC. Combining the CDR3 with reference TRBV5-1 and TRBJ2-5 gives the whole variable domain KAGVTQTPRYLIKTRGQQVTLSCSPISGHRSVSWYQQTPGQGLQFLFEYFSETQRNKGNFPGRFSGRQFSNSRSEMNVSTLELGDSALYLCASSWEPGRQETQYFGPGTRLLVL.

This clonotype was observed a few times. The V call is TRBV7-9, the J call TRBJ2-1, with TRBD2 identical over 10 bases. This CDR3 has 18 residues. CDR1 is SEHNR, CDR2 FQNEAQ, per germline (reference sequence). Losses at the gene ends were 1 base for V and 0 bases for J; bases not matched to a gene: 6. In nucleotides, the CDR3 is TGTGCCAGCAGCTTAGTAGCTAGCGGGAGCCACTCCTACAATGAGCAGTTCTTC. Protein product: CASSLVASGSHSYNEQFF. The full variable domain, in which reference TRBV7-9 and TRBJ2-1 provide the parts outside the CDR3, is DTGVSQNPRHKITKRGQNVTFRCDPISEHNRLYWYRQTLGQGPEFLTYFQNEAQLEKSRLLSDRFSAERPKGSFSTLEIQRTEQGDSAMYLCASSLVASGSHSYNEQFFGPGTRLTVL.

V and J are TRBV12-3 or TRBV12-4 and TRBJ1-1; D uncertain. V was clipped by 4 bases and J by 4 bases, with 13 bases between them. The CDR3 contains 14 residues. CDR3 coding DNA: TGTGCCAGCAGTTGGTTGGGCTCGGGCACTGAAGCTTTCTTT. This encodes CASSWLGSGTEAFF.

The sample holds a few counts of this clonotype. The chain is built from TRBV11-1 and TRBJ2-6, with D maybe TRBD1 (6 bases). Germline values: CDR1 SGHAT, CDR2 FQDESV (reference sequence). V was shortened by 5 bases and J by 1 base, with 15 bases between the two germline ends. This CDR3 is 17 amino acids long. The CDR3 bases are TGTGCCAGCAGCACGTCGGACAGTTCTTCTGGGGCCAACGTCCTGACTTTC. The encoded protein is CASSTSDSSSGANVLTF.

The chain is built from TRBV7-6 and TRBJ2-5; D gene uncertain. Per germline, CDR1 SGHVS and CDR2 FNYEAQ. CDR3 length: 15 residues. The V gene lost 0 bases and the J gene lost 5 bases, with 13 bases spanning the gap. The CDR3 here is CASSLAGSGWETQYF. CDR3 in DNA: TGTGCCAGCAGCTTAGCGGGCTCTGGATGGGAGACCCAGTACTTC. Based on the CDR3 plus reference TRBV7-6 and TRBJ2-5, the full variable domain is GAGVSQSPRYKVTKRGQDVALRCDPISGHVSLYWYRQALGQGPEFLTYFNYEAQQDKSGLPNDRFSAERPEGSISTLTIQRTEQRDSAMYRCASSLAGSGWETQYFGPGTRLLVL.

This clonotype has a count of ten or more. The V gene is TRBV7-8, the J gene TRBJ1-1, with TRBD1 matching over 7 bases. The V gene end was trimmed by 1 base and the J gene end by 1 base; junction bases not matched to a gene: 0. CDR3 length: 14 residues. Germline V gives CDR1 SGHVS, CDR2 FQNEAQ. In DNA form, the CDR3 reads TGTGCCAGCAGCTTAGGACAGGGGAACACTGAAGCTTTCTTT. It codes for CASSLGQGNTEAFF.

This clonotype was observed a handful of times. This chain uses TRBV4-3 with TRBJ2-1; 9 positions agree with TRBD1. Trimming at V came to 0 bases and at J to 3 bases, leaving 9 bases not matched to a gene. From germline, CDR1 is LGHNA and CDR2 YSLEER. The CDR3 covers 18 residues. CDR3 protein: CASSQEGVGGQGYNEQFF. The CDR3 bases are TGCGCCAGCAGCCAAGAAGGGGTAGGGGGACAGGGCTACAATGAGCAGTTCTTC.

The chain carries TRBV27 and TRBJ1-4; maybe TRBD1 (5 bases). The germline CDR1 and CDR2 sequences are MNHEY and SMNVEV (reference sequence). The CDR3 spans 14 residues. The V end was cut by 6 bases, the J end by 7 bases, with 15 bases between. The CDR3 nucleotides read TGTGCCAGCAGATCACTTCAGGGTAGTGAAAAACTGTTTTTT. This gives the protein CASRSLQGSEKLFF.

The V call is TRBV29-1, the J call TRBJ2-7; TRBD1 aligns across 8 bases. J lost 2 bases, V lost 5 bases, and 5 bases had no gene match. CDR1 and CDR2 from the germline V gene are SQVTM and ANQGSEA. The CDR3 covers 13 residues. The CDR3 bases are TGCAGCGTTCAACAGGGGGACGCCTACGAGCAGTACTTC. Encoded protein: CSVQQGDAYEQYF.

This clonotype was counted only a few times. This chain links TRBV6-5 with TRBJ2-1; TRBD2 matches 8 bases. CDR1 is MNHEY and CDR2 is SVGAGI in the germline V gene. Unmatched junction bases numbered 11, after V lost 6 bases and J lost 4 bases. CDR3 length: 16 residues. The CDR3 region has the DNA TGTGCCAGCAGCCAACTAGCGGCGAGAGGGTACAATGAGCAGTTCTTC. The encoded protein is CASSQLAARGYNEQFF.

The rearrangement joins TRBV12-3 or TRBV12-4 to TRBJ2-4, with unresolved D. The CDR3 consists of 15 residues. V was trimmed by 5 bases and J by 0 bases, leaving 11 bases between them. The DNA of the CDR3 is TGTGCCAGCAGTCTCCGAGAGGTAGCCAAAAACATTCAGTACTTC. It translates to CASSLREVAKNIQYF.

This chain joins TRBV5-5 and TRBJ2-3; 7 bases match TRBD1. Germline trimming cut 5 bases from V and 0 bases from J; bases unmatched to any gene: 9. The CDR3 has 16 amino acids. Germline values: CDR1 SGHKS, CDR2 YYEKEE (reference sequence). The CDR3 sequence: CASSSPGTESTDTQYF. Here the CDR3 DNA reads TGTGCCAGCAGTTCCCCTGGGACAGAGAGCACAGATACGCAGTATTTT.

This clonotype was observed a handful of times. The V and J genes are TRBV7-9 and TRBJ2-2; tentatively, D is TRBD2 (5 bases). The CDR3 runs 13 residues. Between the trimmed V and J ends, which lost 5 bases and 3 bases, there was a span of 7 bases. Per germline, CDR1 SEHNR and CDR2 FQNEAQ (reference sequence). The CDR3 is CASSPRDTGELFF. As DNA, the CDR3 is TGTGCCAGCAGCCCGCGGGACACCGGGGAGCTGTTTTTT.